The source of this T cell receptor (beta chain) is a study of blood T cell repertoires in COVID-19 (TCRdb year 2020). Turning to the overall study: The collaborator samples originated in the United States, Italy and Spain and spanned the acute and convalescent phases of COVID-19. The prospective study material was composed of cDNA or gDNA derived from T cells, B-cell-depleted T cells, or PBMCs. The repertoires were released in a freely available public database meant as a resource for research on the immune response to SARS-CoV-2. Subjects who had been exposed to COVID-19, were actively infected with it, or had recovered from it provided the deeply sampled blood TCRbeta repertoires that made up the dataset. Where available, HLA class I and class II types were obtained from metadata supplied by the sample provider rather than from assay-based typing. Sample metadata almost always included a de-identified subject ID, COVID-19 status, age in years and sex. Samples came from the ongoing ImmuneRACE study (first 160 participants) plus 1,254 subjects from 6 global collaborators. Broader findings and caveats from the paper: How much clinical and demographic metadata was included differed by source and by participant, and the metadata was provided uncurated.

Participants in the prospective study were enrolled through a virtual design, were aged roughly 18 to 95 years, and lived in roughly 24 United States geographic areas. In the prospective study, cohorts were assigned on the basis of participant-reported clinical history obtained from a screening survey and a study questionnaire. In the prospective study, mobile phlebotomists collected whole blood, serum and a nasopharyngeal or oropharyngeal swab from each participant. Over an approximately 2-month period, participants in the prospective study had the option of providing additional blood draws and questionnaires. Prospective study blood samples were shipped either frozen or at room temperature before DNA extraction. The CDR3 goes from the cysteine to the phenylalanine over 15 residues. Here the CDR3 DNA is all that survives: 45 bases in frame from base 1. According to the germline V gene (reference sequence), CDR1 reads LGHDT and CDR2 reads YNNKEL. The junction shows trimming of 4 bases on V and 5 bases on J, and the gene matches do not reach 9 bases of it.

TCRbeta CDR3 regions were amplified from genomic DNA using the immunoSEQ Assay, a bias-controlled multiplex PCR. Per the original workflow: Within the assay, amplification of reference gene primers was used to estimate how many nucleated cells each sample contained. To quantify the absolute abundance of each unique TCRbeta CDR3 rearrangement, sequence reads were collapsed and filtered. For each sample, productive Simpson clonality was calculated as the square root of Simpson's diversity index across productive rearrangements. The table was pulled from immuneACCESS by TCRdb, which kept in-frame rearrangements only. Such tables lose some clones; where checked, under half of the loss comes from unresolved V genes, and the rest has no known cause. The V and J calls and the clone size are those of that table, but D and trimming were determined from the DNA. The sample records 200,000 to 250,000 clones, around 82% of which are singletons. The top ten clones comprise around 4.5% of the sample.

This clone came up a few times. Its specific antigen is unknown. Base qualities are not recorded, but no much larger clone differs from it by a single base. Sequenced input: PBMCs or T cells enriched from blood (not recorded which). Recombination connected TRBV3-1 (or the pseudogene TRBV3-2) to TRBJ2-5; 8 of the junction bases match TRBD2. The sequence came from a man younger than 45 with acute COVID-19. DNA sequence: TGTGCCAGCAGCCTTACCCCTCCGGGAGGGGAGACCCAGTACTTC. Translated, it gives CASSLTPPGGETQYF.